This TCR beta chain is drawn from a study of cytomegalovirus exposure and HLA in healthy donors. The table came from immunoSEQ multiplex PCR; TCRdb's copy has only in-frame clones and leaves some out. The profile shows approximately 210,000 clones, around 90% of them singletons. Comments on this clone: Antigen specificity is unknown.

Study-level results: The study listed roughly 160 cytomegalovirus-associated TCR beta chains. Later, an analysis found that TCR clusters from the first cohort tended to co-occur in the 95 to 150 validation repertoires.

Germline values: CDR1 SGHTA, CDR2 FQGNSA. Unmatched junction bases numbered 2, after V lost 1 base and J lost 0 bases. The CDR3 is 15 amino acids. The material sequenced was PBMCs. This receptor was identified in a woman between 18 and 29 years old in good health and CMV-seronegative. The genes are TRBV7-2 and TRBJ2-7, with TRBD2 identical over 8 bases. DNA for the CDR3: TGTGCCAGCAGCTTAGGGAGCGGGAGCTCCTACGAGCAGTACTTC. This codes for CASSLGSGSSYEQYF.